This T cell receptor beta chain is from a study of T cell responses to AZD1222 COVID-19 vaccine. Study observations and caveats: A rise in Spike-specific TCR breadth and depth followed two AZD1222 doses.

In the case of this clone: Antigen unknown.

Clones were sequenced by immunoSEQ multiplex PCR, and TCRdb holds only the in-frame ones, with some missing. The repertoire holds 150,000 or so clones, approximately 91% seen once, with roughly 6% in the top ten. The CDR3 length is 14 residues. CDR1 and CDR2 from the germline V gene are SEHNR and FQNEAQ (reference sequence). Trimming removed 0 bases from V and 3 bases from J, with 6 bases in between. The sequencing used peripheral blood, collected on day 0 of AZD1222 vaccination. The chain is built from TRBV7-9 and TRBJ1-3; D call uncertain. The receptor's source is an adult in good health. The CDR3 DNA sequence: TGTGCCAGCAGCTTAGCTTGGATTGGAAACACCATATATTTT. This sequence encodes CASSLAWIGNTIYF.